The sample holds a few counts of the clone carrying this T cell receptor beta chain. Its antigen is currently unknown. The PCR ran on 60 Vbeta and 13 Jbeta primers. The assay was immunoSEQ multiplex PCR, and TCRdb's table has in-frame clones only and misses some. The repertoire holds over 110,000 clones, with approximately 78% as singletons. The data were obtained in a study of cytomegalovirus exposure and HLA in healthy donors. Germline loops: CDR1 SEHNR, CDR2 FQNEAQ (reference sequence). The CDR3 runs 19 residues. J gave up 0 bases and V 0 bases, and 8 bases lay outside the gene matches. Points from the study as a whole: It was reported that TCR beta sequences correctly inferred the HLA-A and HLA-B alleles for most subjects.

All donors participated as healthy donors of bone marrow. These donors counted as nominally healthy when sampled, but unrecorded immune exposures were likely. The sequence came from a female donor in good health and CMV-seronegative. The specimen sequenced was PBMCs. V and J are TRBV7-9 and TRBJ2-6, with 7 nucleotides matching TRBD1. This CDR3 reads CASSLALGQETSGANVLTF. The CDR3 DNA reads TGTGCCAGCAGCTTAGCGTTAGGACAGGAAACCTCTGGGGCCAACGTCCTGACTTTC.